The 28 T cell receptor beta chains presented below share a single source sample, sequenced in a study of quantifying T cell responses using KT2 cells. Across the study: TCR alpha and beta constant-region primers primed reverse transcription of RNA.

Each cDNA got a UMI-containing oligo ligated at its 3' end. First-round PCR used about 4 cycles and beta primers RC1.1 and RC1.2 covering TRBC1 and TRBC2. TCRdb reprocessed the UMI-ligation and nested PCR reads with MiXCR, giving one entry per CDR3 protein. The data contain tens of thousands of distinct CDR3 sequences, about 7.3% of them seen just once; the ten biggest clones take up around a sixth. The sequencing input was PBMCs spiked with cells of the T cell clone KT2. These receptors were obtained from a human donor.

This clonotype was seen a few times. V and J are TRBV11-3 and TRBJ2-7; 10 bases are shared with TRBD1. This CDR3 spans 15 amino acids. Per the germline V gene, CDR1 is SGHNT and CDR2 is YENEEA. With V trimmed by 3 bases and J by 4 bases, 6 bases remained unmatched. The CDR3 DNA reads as TGTGCCAGCAGCTTTCGCCGGGACAGGGGTTACGAGCAGTACTTC. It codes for CASSFRRDRGYEQYF. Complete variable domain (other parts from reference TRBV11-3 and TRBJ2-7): EAGVVQSPRYKIIEKKQPVAFWCNPISGHNTLYWYLQNLGQGPELLIRYENEEAVDDSQLPKDRFSAERLKGVDSTLKIQPAELGDSAVYLCASSFRRDRGYEQYFGPGTRLTVT.

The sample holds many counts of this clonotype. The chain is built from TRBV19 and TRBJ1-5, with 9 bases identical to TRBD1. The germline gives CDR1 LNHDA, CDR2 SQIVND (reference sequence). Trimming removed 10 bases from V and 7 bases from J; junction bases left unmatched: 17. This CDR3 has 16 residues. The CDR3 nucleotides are TGTGCCACCCTGGCCTCGGACAGGGGTTATGGACAGCCCCAGCATTTT. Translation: CATLASDRGYGQPQHF.

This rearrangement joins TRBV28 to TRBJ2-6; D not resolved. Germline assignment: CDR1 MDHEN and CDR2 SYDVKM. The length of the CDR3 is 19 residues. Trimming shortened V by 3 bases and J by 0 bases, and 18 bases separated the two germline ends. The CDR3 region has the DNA TGTGCCAGCAGTTTTAGACCATTCCAACATCTCTCTGGGGCCAACGTCCTGACTTTC. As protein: CASSFRPFQHLSGANVLTF.

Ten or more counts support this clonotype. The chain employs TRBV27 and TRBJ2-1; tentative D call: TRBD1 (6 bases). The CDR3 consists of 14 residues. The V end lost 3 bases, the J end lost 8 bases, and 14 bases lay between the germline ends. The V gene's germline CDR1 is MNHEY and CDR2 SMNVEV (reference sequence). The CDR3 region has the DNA TGTGCCAGCAGTTTTTCATTCCGGACAGATGAGCAGTTCTTC. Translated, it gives CASSFSFRTDEQFF.

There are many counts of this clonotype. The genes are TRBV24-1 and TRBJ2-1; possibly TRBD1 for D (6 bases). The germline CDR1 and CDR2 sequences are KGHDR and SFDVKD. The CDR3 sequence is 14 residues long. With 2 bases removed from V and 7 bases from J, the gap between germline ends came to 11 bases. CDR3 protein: CATSDSRTVNEQFF. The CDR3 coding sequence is TGTGCCACCAGTGATTCTCGGACAGTTAATGAGCAGTTCTTC.

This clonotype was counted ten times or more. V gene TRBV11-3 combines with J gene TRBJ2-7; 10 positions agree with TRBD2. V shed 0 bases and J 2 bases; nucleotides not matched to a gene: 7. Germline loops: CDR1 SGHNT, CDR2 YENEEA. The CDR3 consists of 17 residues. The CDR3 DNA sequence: TGTGCCAGCAGCTTAGATCTAGGACTAGCGGTAACCTACGAGCAGTACTTC. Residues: CASSLDLGLAVTYEQYF.

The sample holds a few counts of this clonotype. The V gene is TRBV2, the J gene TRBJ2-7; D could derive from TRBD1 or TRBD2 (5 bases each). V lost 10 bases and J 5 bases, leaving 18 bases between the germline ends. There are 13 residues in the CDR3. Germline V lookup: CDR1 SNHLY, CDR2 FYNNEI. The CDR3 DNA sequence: TGTGCCATCCCAAACGGGGCCAGGGACGAGCAGTACTTC. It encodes CAIPNGARDEQYF.

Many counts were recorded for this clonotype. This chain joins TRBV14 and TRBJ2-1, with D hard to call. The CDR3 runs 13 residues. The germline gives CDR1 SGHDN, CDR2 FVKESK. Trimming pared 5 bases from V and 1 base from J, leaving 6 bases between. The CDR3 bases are TGTGCCAGCAGCGACACTTCCTACAATGAGCAGTTCTTC. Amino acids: CASSDTSYNEQFF.

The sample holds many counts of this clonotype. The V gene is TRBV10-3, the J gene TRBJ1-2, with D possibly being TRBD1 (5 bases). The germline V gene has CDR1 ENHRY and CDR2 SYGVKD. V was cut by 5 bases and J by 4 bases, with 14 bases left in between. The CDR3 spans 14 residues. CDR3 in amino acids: CAISSGTPGYGYTF. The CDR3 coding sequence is TGTGCCATCAGTTCCGGGACGCCGGGCTATGGCTACACCTTC.

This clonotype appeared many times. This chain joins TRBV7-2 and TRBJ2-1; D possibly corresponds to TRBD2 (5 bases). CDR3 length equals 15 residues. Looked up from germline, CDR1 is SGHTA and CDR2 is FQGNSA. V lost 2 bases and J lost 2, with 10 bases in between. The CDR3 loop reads CASSLYSGPYNEQFF. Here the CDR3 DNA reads TGTGCCAGCAGCTTATACAGCGGCCCCTACAATGAGCAGTTCTTC.

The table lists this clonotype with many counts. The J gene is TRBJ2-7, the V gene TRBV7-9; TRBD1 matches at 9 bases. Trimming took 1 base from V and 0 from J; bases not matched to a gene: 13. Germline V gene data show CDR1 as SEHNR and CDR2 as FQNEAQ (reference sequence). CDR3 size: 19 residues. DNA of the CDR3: TGTGCCAGCAGCTTAGTAGGGTCCGGGACAGGGCGATCCTCCTACGAGCAGTACTTC. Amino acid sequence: CASSLVGSGTGRSSYEQYF. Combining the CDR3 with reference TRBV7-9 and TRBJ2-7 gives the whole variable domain DTGVSQNPRHKITKRGQNVTFRCDPISEHNRLYWYRQTLGQGPEFLTYFQNEAQLEKSRLLSDRFSAERPKGSFSTLEIQRTEQGDSAMYLCASSLVGSGTGRSSYEQYFGPGTRLTVT.

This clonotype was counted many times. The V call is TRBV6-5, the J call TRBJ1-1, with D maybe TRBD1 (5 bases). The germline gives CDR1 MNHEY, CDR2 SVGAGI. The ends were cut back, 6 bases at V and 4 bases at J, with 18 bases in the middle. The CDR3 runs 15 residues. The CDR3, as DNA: TGTGCCAGCAGAGACAGAAAGGGGATAAGCACTGAAGCTTTCTTT. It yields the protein CASRDRKGISTEAFF.

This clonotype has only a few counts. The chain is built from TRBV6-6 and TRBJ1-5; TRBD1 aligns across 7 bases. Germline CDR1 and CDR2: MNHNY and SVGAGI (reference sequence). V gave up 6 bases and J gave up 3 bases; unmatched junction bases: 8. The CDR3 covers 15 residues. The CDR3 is CASRIDRESNQPQHF. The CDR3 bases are TGTGCCAGCAGAATCGACAGGGAATCCAATCAGCCCCAGCATTTT.

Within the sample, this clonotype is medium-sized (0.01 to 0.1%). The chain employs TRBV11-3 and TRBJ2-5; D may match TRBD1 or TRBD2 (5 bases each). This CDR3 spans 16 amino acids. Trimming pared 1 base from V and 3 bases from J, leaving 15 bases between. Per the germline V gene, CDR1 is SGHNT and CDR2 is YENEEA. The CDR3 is CASSLGDGTAKETQYF. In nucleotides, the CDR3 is TGTGCCAGCAGCTTAGGCGACGGGACGGCAAAAGAGACCCAGTACTTC.

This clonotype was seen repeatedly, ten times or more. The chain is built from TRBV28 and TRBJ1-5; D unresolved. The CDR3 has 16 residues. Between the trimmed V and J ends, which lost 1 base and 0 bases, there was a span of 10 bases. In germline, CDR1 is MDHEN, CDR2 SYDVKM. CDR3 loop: CASSLSDDYSNQPQHF. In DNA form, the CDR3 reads TGTGCCAGCAGTTTATCCGACGATTATAGCAATCAGCCCCAGCATTTT.

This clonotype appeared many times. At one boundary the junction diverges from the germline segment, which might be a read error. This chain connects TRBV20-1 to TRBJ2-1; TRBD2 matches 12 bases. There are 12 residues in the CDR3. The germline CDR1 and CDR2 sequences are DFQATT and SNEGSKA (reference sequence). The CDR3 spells CSATSGGNEQFF. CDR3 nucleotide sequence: TGCAGCGCTACTAGCGGGGGGAATGAGCAGTTCTTC.

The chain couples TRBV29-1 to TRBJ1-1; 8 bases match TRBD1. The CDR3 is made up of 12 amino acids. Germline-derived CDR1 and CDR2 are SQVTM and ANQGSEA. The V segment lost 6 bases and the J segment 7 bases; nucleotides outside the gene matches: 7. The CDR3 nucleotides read TGCAGCGTCGCCGACAGGGGCAGTGAAGCTTTCTTT. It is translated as CSVADRGSEAFF. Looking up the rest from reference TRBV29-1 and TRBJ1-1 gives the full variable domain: SAVISQKPSRDICQRGTSLTIQCQVDSQVTMMFWYRQQPGQSLTLIATANQGSEATYESGFVIDKFPISRPNLTFSTLTVSNMSPEDSSIYLCSVADRGSEAFFGQGTRLTVV.

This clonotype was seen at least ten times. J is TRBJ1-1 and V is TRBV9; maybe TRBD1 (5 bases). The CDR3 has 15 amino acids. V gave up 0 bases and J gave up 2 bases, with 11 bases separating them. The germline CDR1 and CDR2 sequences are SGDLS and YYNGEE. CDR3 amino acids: CASSVGGRGNTEAFF. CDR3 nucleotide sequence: TGTGCCAGCAGCGTAGGGGGGAGAGGAAACACTGAAGCTTTCTTT. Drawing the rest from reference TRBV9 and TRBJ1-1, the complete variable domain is DSGVTQTPKHLITATGQRVTLRCSPRSGDLSVYWYQQSLDQGLQFLIQYYNGEERAKGNILERFSAQQFPDLHSELNLSSLELGDSALYFCASSVGGRGNTEAFFGQGTRLTVV.

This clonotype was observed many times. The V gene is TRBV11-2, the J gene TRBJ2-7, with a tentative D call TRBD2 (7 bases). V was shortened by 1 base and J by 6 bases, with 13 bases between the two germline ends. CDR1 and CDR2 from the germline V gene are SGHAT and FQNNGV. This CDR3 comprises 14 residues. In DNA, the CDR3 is TGTGCCAGCAGCTTAGCCTCCGCGGGGGCCGAGCAGTACTTC. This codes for CASSLASAGAEQYF.

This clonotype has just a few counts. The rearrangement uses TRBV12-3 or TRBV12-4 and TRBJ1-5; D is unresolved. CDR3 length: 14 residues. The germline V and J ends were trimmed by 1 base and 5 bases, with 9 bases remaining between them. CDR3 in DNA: TGTGCCAGCAGTTTAGGAGGGTGGGATCAGCCCCAGCATTTT. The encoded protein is CASSLGGWDQPQHF.

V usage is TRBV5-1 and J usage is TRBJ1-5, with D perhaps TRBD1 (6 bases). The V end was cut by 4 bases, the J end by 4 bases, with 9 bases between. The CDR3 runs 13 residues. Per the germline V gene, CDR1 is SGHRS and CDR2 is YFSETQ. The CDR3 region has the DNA TGCGCCAGCAGCCTTGACAGGAATCAGCCCCAGCATTTT. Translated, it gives CASSLDRNQPQHF.

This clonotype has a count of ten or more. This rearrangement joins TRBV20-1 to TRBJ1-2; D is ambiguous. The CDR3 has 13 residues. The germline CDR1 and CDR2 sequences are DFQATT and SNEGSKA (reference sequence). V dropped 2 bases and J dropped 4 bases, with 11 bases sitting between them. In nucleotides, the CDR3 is TGCAGTGCTAGAAAAGCGTATATCTATGGCTACACCTTC. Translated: CSARKAYIYGYTF.

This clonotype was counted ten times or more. CDR3 sequence (DNA): TGTGCCAGCAGTCAGAGACCGGGGGCCACTGAAGCTTTCTTT. Translation gives CASSQRPGATEAFF. This chain joins TRBV12-3 or TRBV12-4 and TRBJ1-1; maybe TRBD1 (6 bases). This CDR3 is 14 amino acids long. The V end was cut by 5 bases, the J end by 4 bases, with 14 bases between.

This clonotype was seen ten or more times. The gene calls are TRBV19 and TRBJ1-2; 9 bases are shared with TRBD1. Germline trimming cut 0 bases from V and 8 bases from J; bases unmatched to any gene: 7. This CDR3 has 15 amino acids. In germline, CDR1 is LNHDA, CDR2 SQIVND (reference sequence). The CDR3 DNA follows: TGTGCCAGTAGTATAGATTTGGACAGGGGTTTCGGCTACACCTTC. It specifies CASSIDLDRGFGYTF.

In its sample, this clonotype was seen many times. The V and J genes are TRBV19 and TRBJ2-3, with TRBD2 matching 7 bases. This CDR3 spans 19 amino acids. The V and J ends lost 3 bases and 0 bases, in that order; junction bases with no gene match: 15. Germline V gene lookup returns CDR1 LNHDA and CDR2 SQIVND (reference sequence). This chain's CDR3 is CASSMWGINGRTSTDTQYF. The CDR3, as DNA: TGTGCCAGTAGTATGTGGGGGATTAACGGGAGGACGAGCACAGATACGCAGTATTTT.

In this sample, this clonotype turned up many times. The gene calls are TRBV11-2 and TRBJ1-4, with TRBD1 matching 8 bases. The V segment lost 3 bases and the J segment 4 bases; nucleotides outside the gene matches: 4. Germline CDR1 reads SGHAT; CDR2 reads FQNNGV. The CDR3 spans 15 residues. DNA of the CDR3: TGTGCCAGCAGCTTGCAGGGGGCAATTAATGAAAAACTGTTTTTT. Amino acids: CASSLQGAINEKLFF.

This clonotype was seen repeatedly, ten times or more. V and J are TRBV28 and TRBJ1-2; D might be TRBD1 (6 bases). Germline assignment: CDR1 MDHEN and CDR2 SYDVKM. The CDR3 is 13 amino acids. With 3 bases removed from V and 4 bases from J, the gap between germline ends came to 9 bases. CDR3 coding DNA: TGTGCCAGCAGTTTGGGCAGGGGCTATGGCTACACCTTC. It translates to CASSLGRGYGYTF.

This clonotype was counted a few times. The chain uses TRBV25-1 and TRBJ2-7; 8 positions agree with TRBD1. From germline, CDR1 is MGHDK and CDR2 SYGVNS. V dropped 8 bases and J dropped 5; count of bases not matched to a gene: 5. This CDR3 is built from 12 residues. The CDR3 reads CASGKTGDEQYF. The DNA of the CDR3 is TGTGCCAGCGGAAAGACAGGGGACGAGCAGTACTTC.